These 20 T cell receptor beta chains were all obtained from the same sample, sequenced in a study of graft-versus-host responses after intestinal transplantation. Their recognized antigens are unknown. Profiling relied on immunoSEQ multiplex PCR, and the TCRdb table lists in-frame clones only, not all of them. The sample holds about 85,000 clones, approximately 90% seen once. The sample here was unstimulated CD8+ T cells sorted from spleen or lymph node cells, taken before transplant. The source is a human donor who was the organ donor for an intestinal transplant.

The chain employs TRBV5-4 and TRBJ1-1; D is undetermined. V lost 8 bases, J lost 7 bases, and 12 bases lay in between. Germline loops: CDR1 SGHNT, CDR2 YYREEE (reference sequence). This CDR3 is 11 amino acids long. The CDR3 reads CASTYLREAFF. The CDR3 bases are TGTGCCAGTACCTACCTGCGTGAAGCTTTCTTT.

V is TRBV7-2 and J is TRBJ2-7; D uncertain. V gave up 5 bases and J gave up 0 bases, with 14 bases separating them. Germline CDR1 reads SGHTA; CDR2 reads FQGNSA. The CDR3 totals 15 residues. CDR3 region: CASSPRAISSYEQYF. The CDR3 bases are TGTGCCAGCAGCCCTCGGGCCATTAGCTCCTACGAGCAGTACTTC.

V gene TRBV9 combines with J gene TRBJ2-1; 10 nucleotides agree with TRBD2. Per the germline V gene, CDR1 is SGDLS and CDR2 is YYNGEE. With 1 base clipped from V and 10 bases from J, the junction kept 8 bases outside the gene matches. The CDR3 extends over 15 amino acids. In nucleotides, the CDR3 is TGTGCCAGCAGCGTACTAGCGGGGGCCTTTGGGGAGCAGTTCTTC. Translated: CASSVLAGAFGEQFF.

The CDR3 here is CSVEDDYEQYF. CDR3 nucleotides: TGCAGCGTTGAAGATGATTACGAGCAGTACTTC. The rearrangement joins TRBV29-1 to TRBJ2-7, with D unresolved. The CDR3 covers 11 residues. Trimming stripped 0 bases from V and 4 bases from J, with 4 bases between. In germline, CDR1 is SQVTM, CDR2 ANQGSEA.

The gene calls are TRBV29-1 and TRBJ2-1, with 10 bases that match TRBD1. Trimming took 4 bases from V and 8 from J; bases not matched to a gene: 5. The CDR3 extends over 13 amino acids. CDR1 and CDR2 from the germline V gene are SQVTM and ANQGSEA. CDR3 DNA: TGCAGCGTTGTGAGGACAGGGGGGTATGAGCAGTTCTTC. Protein: CSVVRTGGYEQFF.

The DNA for the CDR3 is TGCGCCAGCAGCCTTAAAATCGGACTAGCGGATGTGAATGAGCAGTTCTTC. Protein product: CASSLKIGLADVNEQFF. This rearrangement joins TRBV4-1 to TRBJ2-1; TRBD2 agrees at 10 bases. V was pared by 4 bases and J by 7 bases, with 13 bases of the junction left unmatched. The CDR3 has 17 residues. Germline V lookup: CDR1 MGHRA, CDR2 YSYEKL.

J is TRBJ2-3 and V is TRBV27, with a tentative D call TRBD2 (5 bases). This CDR3 has 15 residues. The V end lost 4 bases, the J end lost 1 base, and 12 bases lay between the germline ends. Per the germline V gene, CDR1 is MNHEY and CDR2 is SMNVEV (reference sequence). CDR3 region: CASSSGVARTDTQYF. Written as DNA, the CDR3 is TGTGCCAGCAGTTCCGGGGTAGCTCGCACAGATACGCAGTATTTT.

The chain links TRBV27 to TRBJ2-7; TRBD2 aligns across 11 bases. Germline V gives CDR1 MNHEY, CDR2 SMNVEV (reference sequence). With 8 bases clipped from V and 6 bases from J, the junction kept 12 bases outside the gene matches. The CDR3 is made up of 15 amino acids. The CDR3 nucleotides are TGTGCCAGCTGCCCCACTAGCGGGAGTTCGTCCGAGCAGTACTTC. Its translation is CASCPTSGSSSEQYF.

The CDR3 DNA follows: TGTGCCACCCTCGGCCTGAACACTGAAGCTTTCTTT. As protein: CATLGLNTEAFF. The chain links TRBV6-6 to TRBJ1-1; D is uncertain. Germline V gene sequence: CDR1 MNHNY, CDR2 SVGAGI (reference sequence). The CDR3 length is 12 residues. V was pared by 10 bases and J by 0 bases, with 9 bases between.

Only one count was recorded for this clone. A junction boundary mismatches the germline segment, possibly from a read error. V gene TRBV13 combines with J gene TRBJ2-7, with D perhaps TRBD1 (5 bases). The CDR3 consists of 15 residues. CDR1 and CDR2 (germline): PRHDT, FYEKMQ (reference sequence). DNA of the CDR3: TGTGCCACCAGCTTAGGGCAGGGTTCGGTCGACGAGCAGTACTTC. This sequence encodes CATSLGQGSVDEQYF.

The V call is TRBV27, the J call TRBJ1-2; the D is unclear. The V gene lost 2 bases and the J gene lost 4 bases, with 8 bases spanning the gap. In germline, CDR1 is MNHEY, CDR2 SMNVEV (reference sequence). The CDR3 has 13 amino acids. CDR3 bases: TGTGCCAGCAGTTTAGGGAGCGGCTATGGCTACACCTTC. Its protein is CASSLGSGYGYTF.

This clone was seen once. The J gene is TRBJ2-3, the V gene TRBV19; the D is unclear. The CDR3 sequence is 12 residues long. Trimming took off 0 bases at V and 5 bases at J, with 3 bases between the two ends. Germline CDR1 is LNHDA and CDR2 is SQIVND (reference sequence). The CDR3 protein is CASSIEVDTQYF. The CDR3 DNA is TGTGCCAGTAGTATAGAGGTAGATACGCAGTATTTT.

The CDR3 spells CASRWGVNTEAFF. Here the CDR3 DNA reads TGTGCCAGTAGATGGGGGGTGAACACTGAAGCTTTCTTT. The chain employs TRBV19 and TRBJ1-1; possibly TRBD1 for D (5 bases). Germline CDR1 and CDR2: LNHDA and SQIVND (reference sequence). With 6 bases removed from V and 0 bases from J, the gap between germline ends came to 8 bases. The CDR3 length is 13 residues.

The chain has TRBV5-1 and TRBJ1-1, with D perhaps TRBD1 (6 bases). Germline V gene lookup returns CDR1 SGHRS and CDR2 YFSETQ. V lost 5 bases, J lost 4 bases, and 21 bases lay in between. This CDR3 spans 16 amino acids. The CDR3: CASRMTGTLRRTEAFF. The DNA for the CDR3 is TGCGCCAGCAGAATGACCGGGACACTCAGGCGCACTGAAGCTTTCTTT.

The chain is built from TRBV7-9 and TRBJ1-4; D unclear. CDR1 is SEHNR and CDR2 is FQNEAQ in the germline V gene (reference sequence). The CDR3 runs to 15 residues. V lost 2 bases and J 0 bases, leaving 7 bases between the germline ends. In nucleotides, the CDR3 is TGTGCCAGCAGCTTACCACTTACAACTAATGAAAAACTGTTTTTT. Protein product: CASSLPLTTNEKLFF.

The chain employs TRBV27 and TRBJ2-1, with a weak D call TRBD1 (7 bases). The V end lost 8 bases, the J end lost 5 bases, and 10 bases lay between the germline ends. The CDR3 is 12 residues long. Germline CDR1 reads MNHEY; CDR2 reads SMNVEV (reference sequence). CDR3 DNA sequence: TGTGCCAGCGGAGGGGGCCACAATGAGCAGTTCTTC. Encoded protein: CASGGGHNEQFF.

The chain has TRBV2 and TRBJ2-2, with D tentatively TRBD1 or TRBD2 (5 bases each). This CDR3 is built from 15 residues. V was trimmed by 5 bases and J by 6 bases, leaving 16 bases between them. Germline V gene data show CDR1 as SNHLY and CDR2 as FYNNEI. CDR3 residues: CASSSGPRPSGELFF. The CDR3, as DNA: TGTGCCAGCAGTTCGGGGCCCCGTCCCTCCGGGGAGCTGTTTTTT.

The chain joins TRBV7-9 to TRBJ1-5, with 10 bases aligning to TRBD1. This CDR3 has 14 amino acids. V trimming: 8 bases; J trimming: 7 bases; junction bases outside the gene matches: 8. The V gene's germline CDR1 is SEHNR and CDR2 FQNEAQ (reference sequence). The DNA for the CDR3 is TGTGCCAGCGGGACAGGGGTGTTAGTCCAGCCCCAGCATTTT. Protein sequence: CASGTGVLVQPQHF.

This sequence joins TRBV6-1 and TRBJ2-1, with 8 bases fitting TRBD2. This CDR3 has 16 amino acids. Per the germline V gene, CDR1 is MNHNS and CDR2 is SASEGT. V was pared by 0 bases and J by 4 bases, with 5 bases of the junction left unmatched. CDR3 nucleotide sequence: TGTGCCAGCAGTGAAGCGGTAGCGGGACCTTACAATGAGCAGTTCTTC. This translates into CASSEAVAGPYNEQFF.

This clone occurred once. CDR3 DNA: TGTGCCAGCAGCAGGGGGCCGGCAGTTAAAGAGACCCAGTACTTC. It specifies CASSRGPAVKETQYF. V usage is TRBV5-6 and J usage is TRBJ2-5; 7 bases fit TRBD1. V was clipped by 4 bases and J by 3 bases; unmatched bases: 9. The CDR3 length is 15 residues. Germline CDR1 reads SGHDT; CDR2 reads YYEEEE.